This T cell receptor (beta chain) was captured in a study of cytomegalovirus exposure and HLA in healthy donors. V was pared by 5 bases and J by 3 bases, with 14 bases of the junction left unmatched. The germline V gene encodes CDR1 SGHTS and CDR2 YDEGEE. There are 20 residues in the CDR3. This PCR relied on a set of 60 Vbeta primers and 13 Jbeta primers. Study processing details: Later work found 74 million or so unique TCR beta chains, with 9.5 million to 14 million shared. Repertoires were generated with immunoSEQ multiplex PCR, while TCRdb's copy carries only in-frame clones and drops some. For V, J and clone size, that table is used; D and trimming come from the DNA. The sample lists 110,000 or so clones, about 80% occurring once.

The sequenced material came from PBMCs. The genes are TRBV5-8 and TRBJ2-1, with 16 bases matching TRBD2. This TCR came from a woman in her thirties in good health and CMV-seropositive. The CDR3 sequence: CASRYYGTSGRGYDYNEQFF. The CDR3 region has the DNA TGTGCCAGCAGATACTATGGGACTAGCGGGAGGGGATACGACTACAATGAGCAGTTCTTC.